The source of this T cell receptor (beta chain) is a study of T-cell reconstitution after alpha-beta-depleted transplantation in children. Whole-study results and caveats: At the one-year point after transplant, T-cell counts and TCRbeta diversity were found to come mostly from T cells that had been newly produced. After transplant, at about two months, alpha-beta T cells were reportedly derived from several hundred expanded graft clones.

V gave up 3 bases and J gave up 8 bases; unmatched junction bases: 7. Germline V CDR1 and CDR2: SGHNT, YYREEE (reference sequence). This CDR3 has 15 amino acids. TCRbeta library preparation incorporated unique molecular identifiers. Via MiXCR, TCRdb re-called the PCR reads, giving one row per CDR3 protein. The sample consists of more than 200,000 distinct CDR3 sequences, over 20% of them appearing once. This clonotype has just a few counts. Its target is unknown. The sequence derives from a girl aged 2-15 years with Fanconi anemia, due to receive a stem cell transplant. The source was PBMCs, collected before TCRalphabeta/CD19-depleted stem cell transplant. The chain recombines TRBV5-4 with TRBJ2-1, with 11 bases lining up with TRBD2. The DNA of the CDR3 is TGTGCCAGCAGCTCTTTAGCGGGGGGGAGGGATGAGCAGTTCTTC. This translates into CASSSLAGGRDEQFF.